This T cell receptor (beta chain) appears in the sequencing data of a study of blood T cell repertoires in COVID-19. About the research overall: From T cells, B-cell-depleted T cells, or PBMCs came the material, which was cDNA or gDNA.

Cohort placement rested on clinical history that participants reported themselves. Cohort 3 donors were reported recovered after two negative PCRs, clearance, or symptom resolution. Sequencing used immunoSEQ multiplex PCR; TCRdb keeps in-frame clones, though not all of them. The sample shows 250,000 or so clones, about 80% of them seen only once. The sample comprised PBMCs or T cells enriched from blood (not recorded which). The source is a man aged 50 or older who had recovered from COVID-19.

CDR3: CASSFEGGGDEKLFF. In DNA, the CDR3 is TGTGCCAGCAGCTTTGAGGGCGGGGGGGATGAAAAACTGTTTTTT. The chain uses TRBV7-2 and TRBJ1-4; TRBD1 is a possible D gene (5 bases). This CDR3 comprises 15 residues. Germline values: CDR1 SGHTA, CDR2 FQGNSA. V gave up 3 bases and J gave up 6 bases, with 14 bases separating them.